This section outlines one TCR beta chain sequence together with its context. The CDR3 covers 13 residues. Trimming removed 0 bases from V and 8 bases from J, with 10 bases in between. The germline gives CDR1 SGHVS, CDR2 FQNEAQ. TCRdb's table, derived via immunoSEQ multiplex PCR, lists solely in-frame clones and lacks some. The sample includes fewer than 350,000 clones, roughly 88% of them seen just once. The source of the sample is a study of blood T cell repertoires in COVID-19. The origin of this receptor is a woman between 40 and 55 years old with acute COVID-19. The chain carries TRBV7-8 and TRBJ1-2; D is possibly TRBD1 (5 bases). Sequenced material: PBMCs or T cells enriched from blood (not recorded which). CDR3: CASSLARGGGYTF. As DNA, the CDR3 is TGTGCCAGCAGCTTAGCCCGGGGGGGAGGCTACACCTTC.